This T cell receptor beta chain originates from a study of T cells in Graves' hyperthyroidism and ophthalmopathy. CDR1 is SGHRS, CDR2 YFSETQ, per germline. Trimming removed 1 base at V and 6 bases at J, with 16 bases between. The CDR3 length is 15 residues. TCR beta CDR3 regions were amplified from RNA transcripts. During a first-round RT-PCR of the TCR CDR3, the HTBI primer set was used. One entry per CDR3 protein results from TCRdb running MiXCR on the multiplex PCR reads. Counted here are hundreds of thousands of distinct CDR3 sequences, 14% to 15% occurring once; the ten biggest clones make up about 13%.

The chain employs TRBV5-1 and TRBJ1-2; possibly TRBD1 for D (5 bases). The sequence was collected from a man between 18 and 29 years old with Graves' ophthalmopathy. Sample: blood. This CDR3 is CASSLLTGTLDGYTF. DNA of the CDR3: TGCGCCAGCAGCTTGCTTACCGGGACTTTGGATGGCTACACCTTC.